The 18 T cell receptor beta chains listed next were all sequenced from one sample in a study of T-cell memory formation after mild COVID-19. TCRdb re-called the 5' RACE reads through MiXCR, storing one row per CDR3 protein. The top ten clones hold 12% of a sample with around 370,000 distinct CDR3 sequences, under 25% of them seen once. Sequences were obtained from PBMCs or a T cell subset sorted from them (not recorded which). The receptors were sampled from an adult woman who had mild COVID-19 (a few samples of this study predate the infection). Cell type and time point are not known.

The V gene is TRBV27, the J gene TRBJ2-7; D is ambiguous. From germline, CDR1 is MNHEY and CDR2 SMNVEV (reference sequence). CDR3 length equals 14 residues. V dropped 1 base and J dropped 9 bases, with 16 bases sitting between them. The CDR3 bases are TGTGCCAGCAGTTTATACGGTCGTTTACGTGTGCAGTACTTC. It yields the protein CASSLYGRLRVQYF.

The table lists this clonotype with a few counts. The chain is built from TRBV7-9 and TRBJ2-7; 12 bases agree with TRBD2. Germline CDR1 and CDR2: SEHNR and FQNEAQ (reference sequence). Trimming took 6 bases from V and 1 from J; bases not matched to a gene: 4. CDR3 length equals 15 residues. Written as DNA, the CDR3 is TGTGCCAGCAGGAACGGACTAGCGGGATCCTACGAGCAGTACTTC. Translated, it gives CASRNGLAGSYEQYF.

This clonotype was detected many times. This chain connects TRBV5-1 to TRBJ1-1; 12 bases line up with TRBD1. The CDR3 extends over 17 amino acids. The germline V gene encodes CDR1 SGHRS and CDR2 YFSETQ. V shed 0 bases, J shed 4 bases, and the junction held 7 bases outside the gene matches. CDR3 in amino acids: CASSLAGTGGGGTEAFF. The CDR3 coding sequence is TGCGCCAGCAGCTTGGCCGGGACAGGGGGCGGCGGCACTGAAGCTTTCTTT.

This clonotype was seen at least ten times. The gene calls are TRBV3-1 and TRBJ1-2; D unclear. Deletions cut 0 bases from V and 6 bases from J, with 8 bases between. CDR1 and CDR2 from the germline V gene are LGHDT and YNNKEL (reference sequence). The CDR3 spans 13 residues. The CDR3 region is CASSQDLVDGYTF. The CDR3 DNA follows: TGTGCCAGCAGCCAAGATCTAGTGGATGGCTACACCTTC.

The chain combines TRBV7-2 with TRBJ2-2; D is perhaps TRBD2 (7 bases). Germline V gives CDR1 SGHTA, CDR2 FQGNSA. The ends were cut back, 1 base at V and 4 bases at J, with 13 bases in the middle. The CDR3 consists of 16 residues. The CDR3 spells CASSLEQGGVTGELFF. The CDR3 DNA is TGTGCCAGCAGCTTAGAACAGGGAGGGGTCACCGGGGAGCTGTTTTTT.

This clonotype was seen only a few times. The chain is built from TRBV5-1 and TRBJ1-2, with 9 positions matching TRBD1. CDR1 and CDR2 (germline): SGHRS, YFSETQ. With 0 bases clipped from V and 8 bases from J, the junction kept 5 bases outside the gene matches. The CDR3 totals 14 residues. The CDR3 loop reads CASSLAGDRVGYTF. CDR3 coding DNA: TGCGCCAGCAGCTTGGCCGGGGACAGGGTCGGCTACACCTTC.

This chain connects TRBV12-5 to TRBJ2-7; D not certain. V was clipped by 2 bases and J by 5 bases, with 7 bases between them. The CDR3 is 12 residues long. Germline V gene sequence: CDR1 LGHNT, CDR2 FRNRAP. The CDR3 region has the DNA TGTGCTAGTGGTTTGCCTTACGACGAGCAGTACTTC. This translates into CASGLPYDEQYF.

This clonotype was seen a few times. The genes are TRBV19 and TRBJ1-4; D possibly corresponds to TRBD1 (5 bases). CDR1 is LNHDA and CDR2 is SQIVND in the germline V gene (reference sequence). V lost 7 bases, J lost 8 bases, and 8 bases lay in between. The CDR3 is 11 residues long. CDR3 bases: TGTGCCAGTACAGGGCGGGAAAAACTGTTTTTT. Translation gives CASTGREKLFF. The full variable domain, completed using reference TRBV19 and TRBJ1-4, is DGGITQSPKYLFRKEGQNVTLSCEQNLNHDAMYWYRQDPGQGLRLIYYSQIVNDFQKGDIAEGYSVSREKKESFPLTVTSAQKNPTAFYLCASTGREKLFFGSGTQLSVL.

This clonotype was seen a handful of times. V usage is TRBV4-1 and J usage is TRBJ2-7; D may be TRBD1 (6 bases). Germline CDR1 and CDR2: MGHRA and YSYEKL. This CDR3 is built from 15 residues. The V end was cut by 4 bases, the J end by 1 base, with 14 bases between. Here the CDR3 DNA reads TGCGCCAGCAGCCCCCGGGACACCCTATCCTACGAGCAGTACTTC. Translating gives CASSPRDTLSYEQYF.

The V gene is TRBV20-1, the J gene TRBJ1-5; the match to TRBD1 covers 10 bases. This CDR3 has 13 residues. The ends lost 6 bases at V and 11 bases at J; junction bases unmatched: 10. Germline CDR1 and CDR2: DFQATT and SNEGSKA (reference sequence). The DNA of the CDR3 is TGCAGTGCCCAGGGGGACAGGGGTAGAGCCCAGCATTTT. Translation gives CSAQGDRGRAQHF.

The V and J genes are TRBV2 and TRBJ1-5; D unresolved. Germline-derived CDR1 and CDR2 are SNHLY and FYNNEI. CDR3 size: 15 residues. Trimming removed 1 base from V and 1 base from J, with 8 bases in between. CDR3 residues: CASSEGEHSNQPQHF. DNA for the CDR3: TGTGCCAGCAGTGAAGGGGAGCACAGCAATCAGCCCCAGCATTTT.

The chain's CDR3 is CATLDWANNEQFF. In DNA, the CDR3 is TGTGCCACCTTGGACTGGGCAAACAATGAGCAGTTCTTC. The chain joins TRBV24-1 to TRBJ2-1; possible D gene TRBD2, 5 bases. This CDR3 spans 13 amino acids. CDR1 and CDR2 from the germline V gene are KGHDR and SFDVKD. Deletions cut 9 bases from V and 5 bases from J, with 13 bases between.

This chain joins TRBV5-1 and TRBJ2-2; tentatively, D is TRBD1 (5 bases). The CDR3 runs 14 residues. V lost 5 bases and J 0 bases, leaving 8 bases between the germline ends. From germline, CDR1 is SGHRS and CDR2 YFSETQ. CDR3 amino acids: CASRLGANTGELFF. The CDR3 DNA is TGCGCCAGCAGATTAGGGGCGAACACCGGGGAGCTGTTTTTT. Variable domain in full (rest from reference TRBV5-1 and TRBJ2-2): KAGVTQTPRYLIKTRGQQVTLSCSPISGHRSVSWYQQTPGQGLQFLFEYFSETQRNKGNFPGRFSGRQFSNSRSEMNVSTLELGDSALYLCASRLGANTGELFFGEGSRLTVL.

Many counts were recorded for this clonotype. The CDR3 DNA reads as TGTGCCAGCAGTCCTACCGGGACAGCGAATGAAAAACTGTTTTTT. It encodes CASSPTGTANEKLFF. This chain joins TRBV9 and TRBJ1-4; TRBD1 agrees at 7 bases. The CDR3 loop spans 15 amino acids. Germline V CDR1 and CDR2: SGDLS, YYNGEE. V shed 5 bases and J 5 bases; nucleotides not matched to a gene: 9.

Only a few counts were recorded for this clonotype. The chain uses TRBV4-3 and TRBJ1-1; weak D call: TRBD1 (6 bases). The CDR3 consists of 17 residues. Germline V gives CDR1 LGHNA, CDR2 YSLEER. V lost 2 bases, J lost 2 bases, and 18 bases lay in between. The CDR3 sequence: CASSQHMTGEVNTEAFF. The CDR3 region has the DNA TGCGCCAGCAGCCAACATATGACAGGAGAGGTCAACACTGAAGCTTTCTTT.

The gene calls are TRBV5-6 and TRBJ1-2, with D hard to call. CDR3 length: 13 amino acids. V was clipped by 2 bases and J by 5 bases, with 10 bases between them. The germline gives CDR1 SGHDT, CDR2 YYEEEE. CDR3 DNA sequence: TGTGCCAGCAGCTTCCCGGATTCTTATGGCTACACCTTC. Its translation: CASSFPDSYGYTF.

In its sample, this clonotype was seen a few times. The chain combines TRBV20-1 with TRBJ2-7; D ambiguous. The V end was cut by 3 bases, the J end by 1 base, with 13 bases between. This CDR3 has 14 residues. Germline values: CDR1 DFQATT, CDR2 SNEGSKA (reference sequence). This CDR3 is CSARTVVKSYEQYF. The CDR3 bases are TGCAGTGCTAGGACGGTCGTCAAGTCCTACGAGCAGTACTTC.

This clonotype appeared a few times. This rearrangement joins TRBV20-1 to TRBJ1-2; 9 nucleotides match TRBD1. CDR1 is DFQATT, CDR2 SNEGSKA, per germline (reference sequence). J lost 5 bases, V lost 3 bases, and 7 bases had no gene match. The CDR3 is 14 residues long. The CDR3 DNA follows: TGCAGTGCTAGCACAGGGGGCGCTAGGTATGGCTACACCTTC. Translation: CSASTGGARYGYTF.